This passage covers 21 T cell receptor beta chains from one sample sequenced in a study of cytomegalovirus exposure and HLA in healthy donors. Vbeta (60) and Jbeta (13) primers were used in the PCR. Profiled with immunoSEQ multiplex PCR; TCRdb holds only in-frame clones, not every one. The profile shows about 120,000 clones, over 70% of them singletons. The sequencing sample was made of PBMCs. Receptors originate from a female donor in good health and CMV-seropositive.

This clone was counted once. The rearrangement uses TRBV4-2 and TRBJ1-3; D gene unclear. Germline assignment: CDR1 LGHNA and CDR2 YNFKEQ. V was shortened by 0 bases and J by 3 bases, with 9 bases between the two germline ends. CDR3 length equals 15 residues. CDR3 loop: CASSQEVQNGNTIYF. CDR3 coding DNA: TGTGCCAGCAGCCAAGAAGTGCAGAATGGAAACACCATATATTTT.

V is TRBV5-4 and J is TRBJ1-1; weak D call: TRBD1 (5 bases). The ends were cut back, 0 bases at V and 4 bases at J, with 13 bases in the middle. This CDR3 has 15 residues. In germline, CDR1 is SGHNT, CDR2 YYREEE (reference sequence). The CDR3 spells CASSLVTGGTTEAFF. The CDR3 DNA is TGTGCCAGCAGCTTGGTGACGGGGGGTACCACTGAAGCTTTCTTT.

This clone has more than one count but fewer than ten. V usage is TRBV5-4 and J usage is TRBJ1-2; TRBD1 aligns across 7 bases. Germline loops: CDR1 SGHNT, CDR2 YYREEE (reference sequence). The CDR3 covers 14 residues. The V gene end was trimmed by 4 bases and the J gene end by 5 bases; junction bases not matched to a gene: 8. The CDR3 DNA reads as TGTGCCAGCAGCCCAACCGGGACAGCTTATGGCTACACCTTC. Translated, it gives CASSPTGTAYGYTF.

This clone turned up a few times. This sequence joins TRBV11-3 and TRBJ2-1, with 8 nucleotides matching TRBD2. The CDR3 totals 14 residues. CDR1 and CDR2 (germline): SGHNT, YENEEA. The ends lost 4 bases at V and 6 bases at J; junction bases unmatched: 5. The DNA for the CDR3 is TGTGCCAGCAGCTGGACCGGGACTAGCAATGAGCAGTTCTTC. The encoded protein is CASSWTGTSNEQFF.

The V and J genes are TRBV2 and TRBJ1-2, with D tentatively TRBD1 (6 bases). V shed 3 bases and J shed 8 bases, with 16 bases lying between them. This CDR3 comprises 14 residues. Germline V lookup: CDR1 SNHLY, CDR2 FYNNEI. The CDR3 sequence is CASSDRGWAGGYTF. For the CDR3, the DNA is TGTGCCAGCAGTGACAGGGGCTGGGCGGGCGGCTACACCTTC.

The chain has TRBV9 and TRBJ1-2, with D perhaps matching TRBD1 (5 bases). Trimming took off 0 bases at V and 9 bases at J, with 21 bases between the two ends. This CDR3 is 16 amino acids long. Germline V gives CDR1 SGDLS, CDR2 YYNGEE. Here the CDR3 DNA reads TGTGCCAGCAGCGTAGGGCAGGGAGGACCAACGCAGCGCTACACCTTC. It translates to CASSVGQGGPTQRYTF.

The CDR3 nucleotides read TGTGCCACCAAGACAGGGGCCATGAACACTGAAGCTTTCTTT. Encoded protein: CATKTGAMNTEAFF. The gene calls are TRBV10-3 and TRBJ1-1; 8 nucleotides align to TRBD1. Germline V gives CDR1 ENHRY, CDR2 SYGVKD. V was pared by 10 bases and J by 0 bases, with 7 bases of the junction left unmatched. The CDR3 runs to 14 residues.

The genes are TRBV11-2 and TRBJ1-1; D is perhaps TRBD1 (6 bases). This CDR3 is built from 14 residues. Germline-derived CDR1 and CDR2 are SGHAT and FQNNGV. The V and J ends lost 5 bases and 6 bases respectively, with 16 bases between them. The CDR3, as DNA: TGTGCCAGCAGCCGAGGGCAGGGGAGAGCTGAAGCTTTCTTT. The encoded protein is CASSRGQGRAEAFF.

The chain employs TRBV28 and TRBJ1-1; no reliable D call. Germline V CDR1 and CDR2: MDHEN, SYDVKM. V lost 5 bases and J lost 0, with 13 bases in between. The CDR3 spans 15 residues. The CDR3 loop is CASSPSEGLNTEAFF. The DNA for the CDR3 is TGTGCCAGCAGTCCCTCCGAGGGCTTGAACACTGAAGCTTTCTTT.

This clone was counted only a few times. The V gene is TRBV27, the J gene TRBJ1-1; a possible D gene is TRBD1 (6 bases). V dropped 5 bases and J dropped 10 bases, with 14 bases sitting between them. Germline CDR1 MNHEY, CDR2 SMNVEV (reference sequence). CDR3 length equals 12 residues. CDR3 in DNA: TGTGCCAGCAGTCTCCCACAGGGTCCAGCTTTCTTT. The encoded protein is CASSLPQGPAFF.

This rearrangement joins TRBV30 to TRBJ2-5, with D tentatively TRBD1 (5 bases). V shed 0 bases and J shed 1 base, with 12 bases lying between them. Looked up from germline, CDR1 is GTSNPN and CDR2 is SVGIG (reference sequence). The CDR3 loop spans 15 amino acids. The CDR3 loop reads CAWSVRGLAQETQYF. The DNA of the CDR3 is TGTGCCTGGAGTGTAAGGGGTTTGGCCCAAGAGACCCAGTACTTC. The complete variable domain, with remaining parts taken from reference TRBV30 and TRBJ2-5, reads SQTIHQWPATLVQPVGSPLSLECTVEGTSNPNLYWYRQAAGRGLQLLFYSVGIGQISSEVPQNLSASRPQDRQFILSSKKLLLSDSGFYLCAWSVRGLAQETQYFGPGTRLLVL.

This chain connects TRBV20-1 to TRBJ2-5; D gene unclear. Germline values: CDR1 DFQATT, CDR2 SNEGSKA (reference sequence). The CDR3 spans 11 residues. Trimming left V 3 bases short and J 4 bases short, with 6 bases between. The CDR3: CSARAVETQYF. In DNA form, the CDR3 reads TGCAGTGCTAGGGCCGTAGAGACCCAGTACTTC.

The gene calls are TRBV19 and TRBJ1-1; TRBD1 aligns across 9 bases. V dropped 6 bases and J dropped 3; count of bases not matched to a gene: 11. The CDR3 contains 16 residues. Germline values: CDR1 LNHDA, CDR2 SQIVND (reference sequence). This CDR3 is CASRNSPTGGHTEAFF. CDR3 in DNA: TGTGCCAGTAGGAACTCTCCGACAGGGGGGCACACTGAAGCTTTCTTT. Supplemented by reference TRBV19 and TRBJ1-1, the full variable domain reads DGGITQSPKYLFRKEGQNVTLSCEQNLNHDAMYWYRQDPGQGLRLIYYSQIVNDFQKGDIAEGYSVSREKKESFPLTVTSAQKNPTAFYLCASRNSPTGGHTEAFFGQGTRLTVV.

The chain has TRBV7-2 and TRBJ1-4; 10 nucleotides line up with TRBD1. J was trimmed by 2 bases and V by 6 bases; bases with no gene match: 3. CDR1 SGHTA and CDR2 FQGNSA come from the germline V gene. The CDR3 loop spans 15 amino acids. This CDR3 reads CASRGQGRTNEKLFF. The CDR3 DNA sequence: TGTGCCAGCAGGGGACAGGGGAGGACTAATGAAAAACTGTTTTTT.

V and J are TRBV4-1 and TRBJ1-1; 8 bases agree with TRBD1. The V segment lost 2 bases and the J segment 5 bases; nucleotides outside the gene matches: 7. Germline V gene data show CDR1 as MGHRA and CDR2 as YSYEKL. This CDR3 region has 15 residues. CDR3 sequence reads: CASSQTQGAGTEAFF. The CDR3 DNA reads TGCGCCAGCAGCCAAACCCAGGGGGCCGGAACTGAAGCTTTCTTT.

The rearrangement joins TRBV11-2 to TRBJ2-3, with unresolved D. Trimming shortened V by 3 bases and J by 0 bases, and 7 bases separated the two germline ends. This CDR3 region has 14 residues. Germline assignment: CDR1 SGHAT and CDR2 FQNNGV. As DNA, the CDR3 is TGTGCCAGCAGCTTGACACTGAGCACAGATACGCAGTATTTT. Translating it yields CASSLTLSTDTQYF.

The rearrangement joins TRBV28 to TRBJ2-1; 8 positions match TRBD1. V shed 7 bases, J shed 9 bases, and the junction held 5 bases outside the gene matches. Germline values: CDR1 MDHEN, CDR2 SYDVKM. CDR3 length: 12 amino acids. CDR3 region: CASTDRGGEQFF. DNA for the CDR3: TGTGCCAGCACAGACAGGGGAGGTGAGCAGTTCTTC.

V usage is TRBV30 and J usage is TRBJ1-3, with 9 bases matching TRBD1. Germline V gene data show CDR1 as GTSNPN and CDR2 as SVGIG (reference sequence). V was pared by 4 bases and J by 3 bases, with 7 bases of the junction left unmatched. The CDR3 is 15 residues long. CDR3 loop: CAWKSDRGNGNTIYF. The DNA of the CDR3 is TGTGCCTGGAAATCGGACAGGGGAAATGGAAACACCATATATTTT.

The sample holds one count of this clone. This chain joins TRBV7-9 and TRBJ2-2, with D uncertain. This CDR3 spans 16 amino acids. The germline gives CDR1 SEHNR, CDR2 FQNEAQ (reference sequence). The germline V and J ends were trimmed by 0 bases and 4 bases, with 12 bases remaining between them. DNA of the CDR3: TGTGCCAGCAGCTTAGCAGGCCCGACGGGCACCGGGGAGCTGTTTTTT. Amino acids: CASSLAGPTGTGELFF.

This clone was recorded only once. The chain couples TRBV28 to TRBJ2-7, with D tentatively TRBD2 (6 bases). Germline values: CDR1 MDHEN, CDR2 SYDVKM. The CDR3 is 16 residues long. V lost 5 bases to trimming and J lost 0 bases, with 17 bases between them. CDR3 amino acids: CASSGGAGSSSYEQYF. The CDR3 DNA sequence: TGTGCCAGCAGTGGAGGGGCAGGTTCCAGCTCCTACGAGCAGTACTTC.

The CDR3 DNA is TGTGCCAGCAGCCAGGGGATTATAGGCTACACCTTC. This encodes CASSQGIIGYTF. V usage is TRBV28 and J usage is TRBJ1-2; D may be TRBD1 (6 bases). The V gene's germline CDR1 is MDHEN and CDR2 SYDVKM. V was trimmed by 6 bases and J by 8 bases, leaving 13 bases between them. CDR3 length: 12 amino acids.